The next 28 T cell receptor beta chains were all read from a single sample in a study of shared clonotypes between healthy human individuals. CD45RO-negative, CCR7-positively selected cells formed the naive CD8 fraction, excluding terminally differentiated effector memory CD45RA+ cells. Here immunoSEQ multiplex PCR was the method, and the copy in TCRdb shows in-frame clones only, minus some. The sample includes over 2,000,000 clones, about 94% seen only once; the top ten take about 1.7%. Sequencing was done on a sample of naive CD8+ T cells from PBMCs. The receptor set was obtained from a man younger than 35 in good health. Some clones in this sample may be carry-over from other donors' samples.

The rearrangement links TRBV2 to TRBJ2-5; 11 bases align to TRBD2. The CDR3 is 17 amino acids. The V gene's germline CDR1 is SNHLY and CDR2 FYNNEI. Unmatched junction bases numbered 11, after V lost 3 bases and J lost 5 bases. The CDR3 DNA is TGTGCCAGCAGTGACCCCCGACTAGCGGGAATTCTGGAGACCCAGTACTTC. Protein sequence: CASSDPRLAGILETQYF.

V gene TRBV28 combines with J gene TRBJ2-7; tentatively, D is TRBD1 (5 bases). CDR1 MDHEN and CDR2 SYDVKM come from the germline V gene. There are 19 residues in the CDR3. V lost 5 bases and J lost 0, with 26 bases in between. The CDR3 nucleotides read TGTGCCAGCAGTCCACTCTCCCCGGGCAGGGTAACCGACTCCTACGAGCAGTACTTC. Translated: CASSPLSPGRVTDSYEQYF.

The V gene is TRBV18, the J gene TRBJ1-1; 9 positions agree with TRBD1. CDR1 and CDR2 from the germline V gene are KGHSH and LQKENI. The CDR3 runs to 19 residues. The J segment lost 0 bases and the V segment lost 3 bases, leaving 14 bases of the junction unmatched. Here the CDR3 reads CASSPLRTGTGPMNTEAFF. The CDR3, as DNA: TGTGCCAGCTCACCCCTACGAACCGGGACAGGGCCAATGAACACTGAAGCTTTCTTT.

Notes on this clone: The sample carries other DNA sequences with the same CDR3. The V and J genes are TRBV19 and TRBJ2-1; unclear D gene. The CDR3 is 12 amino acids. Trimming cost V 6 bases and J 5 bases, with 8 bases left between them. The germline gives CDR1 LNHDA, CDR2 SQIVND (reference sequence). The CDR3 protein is CASSPLDNEQFF. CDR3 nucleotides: TGTGCCAGTAGCCCGCTAGACAATGAGCAGTTCTTC.

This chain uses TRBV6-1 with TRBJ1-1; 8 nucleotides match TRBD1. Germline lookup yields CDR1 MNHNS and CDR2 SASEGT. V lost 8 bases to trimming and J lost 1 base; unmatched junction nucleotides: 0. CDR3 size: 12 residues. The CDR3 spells CASGTGNTEAFF. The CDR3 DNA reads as TGTGCCAGCGGGACAGGGAACACTGAAGCTTTCTTT.

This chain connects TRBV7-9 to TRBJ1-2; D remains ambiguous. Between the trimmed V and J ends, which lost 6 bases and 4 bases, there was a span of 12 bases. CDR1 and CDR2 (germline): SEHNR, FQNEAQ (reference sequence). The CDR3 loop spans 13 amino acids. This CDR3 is CASSGPRAYGYTF. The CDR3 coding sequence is TGTGCCAGCAGTGGGCCCCGGGCCTATGGCTACACCTTC. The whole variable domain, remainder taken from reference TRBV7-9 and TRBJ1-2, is DTGVSQNPRHKITKRGQNVTFRCDPISEHNRLYWYRQTLGQGPEFLTYFQNEAQLEKSRLLSDRFSAERPKGSFSTLEIQRTEQGDSAMYLCASSGPRAYGYTFGSGTRLTVV.

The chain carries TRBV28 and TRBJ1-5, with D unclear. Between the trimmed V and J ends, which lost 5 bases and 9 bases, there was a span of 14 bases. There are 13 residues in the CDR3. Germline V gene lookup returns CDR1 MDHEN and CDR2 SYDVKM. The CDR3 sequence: CASSQYDRWPQHF. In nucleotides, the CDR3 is TGTGCCAGCAGTCAATACGATCGTTGGCCCCAGCATTTT. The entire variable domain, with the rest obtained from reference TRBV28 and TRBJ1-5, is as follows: DVKVTQSSRYLVKRTGEKVFLECVQDMDHENMFWYRQDPGLGLRLIYFSYDVKMKEKGDIPEGYSVSREKKERFSLILESASTNQTSMYLCASSQYDRWPQHFGDGTRLSIL.

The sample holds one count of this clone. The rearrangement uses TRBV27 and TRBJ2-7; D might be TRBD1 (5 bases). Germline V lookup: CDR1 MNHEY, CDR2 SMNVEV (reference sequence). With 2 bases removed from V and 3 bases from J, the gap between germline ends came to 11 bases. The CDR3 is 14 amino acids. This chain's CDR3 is CASSLMAGIYEQYF. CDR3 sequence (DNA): TGTGCCAGCAGTTTAATGGCAGGGATCTACGAGCAGTACTTC.

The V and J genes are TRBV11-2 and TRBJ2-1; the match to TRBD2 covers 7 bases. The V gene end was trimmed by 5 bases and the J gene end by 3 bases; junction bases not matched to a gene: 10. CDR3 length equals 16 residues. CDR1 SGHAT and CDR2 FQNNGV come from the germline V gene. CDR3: CASSRRGGSVYNEQFF. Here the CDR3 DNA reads TGTGCCAGCAGCAGGCGGGGCGGGAGCGTCTACAATGAGCAGTTCTTC.

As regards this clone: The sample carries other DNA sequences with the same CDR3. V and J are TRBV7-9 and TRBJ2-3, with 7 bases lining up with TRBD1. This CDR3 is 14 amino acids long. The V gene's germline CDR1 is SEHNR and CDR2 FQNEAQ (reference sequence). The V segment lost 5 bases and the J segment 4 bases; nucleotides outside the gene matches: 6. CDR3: CASSPRQGADTQYF. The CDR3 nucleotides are TGTGCCAGCAGCCCCCGACAGGGTGCAGATACGCAGTATTTT.

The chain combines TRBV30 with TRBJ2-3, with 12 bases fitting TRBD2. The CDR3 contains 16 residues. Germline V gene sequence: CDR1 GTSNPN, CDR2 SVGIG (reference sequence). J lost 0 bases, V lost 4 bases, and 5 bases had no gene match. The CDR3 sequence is CAWTTGLAGSTDTQYF. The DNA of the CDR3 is TGTGCCTGGACTACCGGACTAGCGGGAAGCACAGATACGCAGTATTTT.

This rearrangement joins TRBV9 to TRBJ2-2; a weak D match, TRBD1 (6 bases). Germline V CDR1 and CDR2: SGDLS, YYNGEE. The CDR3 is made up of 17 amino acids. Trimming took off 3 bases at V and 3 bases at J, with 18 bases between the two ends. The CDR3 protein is CASSASSQGLDTGELFF. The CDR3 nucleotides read TGTGCCAGCAGCGCCTCCTCCCAGGGGCTCGACACCGGGGAGCTGTTTTTT.

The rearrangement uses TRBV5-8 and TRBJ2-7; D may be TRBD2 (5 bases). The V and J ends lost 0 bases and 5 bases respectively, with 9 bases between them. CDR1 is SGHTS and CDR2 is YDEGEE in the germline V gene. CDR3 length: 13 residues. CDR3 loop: CASSLVGGHEQYF. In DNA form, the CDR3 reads TGTGCCAGCAGCTTGGTTGGAGGCCACGAGCAGTACTTC.

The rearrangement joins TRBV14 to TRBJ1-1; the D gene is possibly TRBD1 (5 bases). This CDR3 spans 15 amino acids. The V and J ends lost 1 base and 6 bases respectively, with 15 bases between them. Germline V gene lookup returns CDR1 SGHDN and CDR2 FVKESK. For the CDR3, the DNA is TGTGCCAGCAGCCAAGGGGCAGGGAGGTTTCCTGAAGCTTTCTTT. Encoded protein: CASSQGAGRFPEAFF.

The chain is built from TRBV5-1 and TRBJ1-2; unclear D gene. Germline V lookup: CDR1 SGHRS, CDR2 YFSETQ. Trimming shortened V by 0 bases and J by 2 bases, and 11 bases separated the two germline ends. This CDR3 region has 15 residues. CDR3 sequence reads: CASSLGPLINYGYTF. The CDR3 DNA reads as TGCGCCAGCAGCTTGGGTCCACTTATAAACTATGGCTACACCTTC.

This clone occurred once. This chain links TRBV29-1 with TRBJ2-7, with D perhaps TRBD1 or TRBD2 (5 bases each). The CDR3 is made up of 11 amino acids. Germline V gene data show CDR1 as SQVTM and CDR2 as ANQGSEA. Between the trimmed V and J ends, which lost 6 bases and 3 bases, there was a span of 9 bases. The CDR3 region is CSVTGHYEQYF. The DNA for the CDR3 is TGCAGCGTAACGGGGCACTACGAGCAGTACTTC.

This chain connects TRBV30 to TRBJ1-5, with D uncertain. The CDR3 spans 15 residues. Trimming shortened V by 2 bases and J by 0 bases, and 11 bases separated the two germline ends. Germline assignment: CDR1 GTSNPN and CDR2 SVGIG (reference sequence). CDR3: CAWSPLSDSNQPQHF. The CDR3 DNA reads TGTGCCTGGAGTCCACTATCGGATAGCAATCAGCCCCAGCATTTT.

DNA for the CDR3: TGTGCCAGCAGCTTAGGAGATAGCGGGAGGGCCTTCACCGGGGAGCTGTTTTTT. Translated, it gives CASSLGDSGRAFTGELFF. The chain has TRBV7-8 and TRBJ2-2; 11 nucleotides agree with TRBD2. Germline V gene data show CDR1 as SGHVS and CDR2 as FQNEAQ. CDR3 length: 18 amino acids. The V and J ends lost 1 base and 4 bases, in that order; junction bases with no gene match: 8.

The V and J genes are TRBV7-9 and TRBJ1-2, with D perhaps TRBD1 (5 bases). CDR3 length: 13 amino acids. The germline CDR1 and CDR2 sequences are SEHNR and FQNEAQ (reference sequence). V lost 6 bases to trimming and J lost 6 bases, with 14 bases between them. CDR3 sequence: CASRRGTVDGYTF. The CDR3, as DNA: TGTGCCAGCAGGCGTGGGACCGTAGATGGCTACACCTTC.

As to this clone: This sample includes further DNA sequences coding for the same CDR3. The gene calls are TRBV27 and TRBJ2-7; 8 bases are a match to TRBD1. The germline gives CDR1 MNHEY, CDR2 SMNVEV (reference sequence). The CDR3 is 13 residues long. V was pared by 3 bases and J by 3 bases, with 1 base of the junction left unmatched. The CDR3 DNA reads TGTGCCAGCAGTTTCGGGACAGGCTACGAGCAGTACTTC. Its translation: CASSFGTGYEQYF.

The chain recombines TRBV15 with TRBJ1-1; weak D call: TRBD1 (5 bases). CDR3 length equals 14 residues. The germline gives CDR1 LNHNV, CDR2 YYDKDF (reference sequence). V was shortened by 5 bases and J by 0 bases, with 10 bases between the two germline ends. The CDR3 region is CATSSGSMNTEAFF. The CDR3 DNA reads TGTGCCACCAGCTCAGGGAGCATGAACACTGAAGCTTTCTTT.

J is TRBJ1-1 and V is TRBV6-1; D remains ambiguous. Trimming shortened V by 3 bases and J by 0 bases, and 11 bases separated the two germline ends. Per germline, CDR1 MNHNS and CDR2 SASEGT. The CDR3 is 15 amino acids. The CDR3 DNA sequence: TGTGCCAGCAGTGATTGGGTAGGGTTGAACACTGAAGCTTTCTTT. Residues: CASSDWVGLNTEAFF.

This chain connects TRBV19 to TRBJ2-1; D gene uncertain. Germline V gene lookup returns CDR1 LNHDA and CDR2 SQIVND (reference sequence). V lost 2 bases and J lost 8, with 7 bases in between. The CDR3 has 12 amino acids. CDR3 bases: TGTGCCAGTAGTATAATACGCGATGAGCAGTTCTTC. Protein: CASSIIRDEQFF.

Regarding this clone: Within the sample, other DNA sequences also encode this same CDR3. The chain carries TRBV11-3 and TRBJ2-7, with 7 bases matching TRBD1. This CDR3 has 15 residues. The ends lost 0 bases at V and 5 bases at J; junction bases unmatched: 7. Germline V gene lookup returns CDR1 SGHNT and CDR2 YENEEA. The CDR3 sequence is CASSLEQTGSNEQYF. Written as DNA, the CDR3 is TGTGCCAGCAGCTTAGAACAGACAGGGTCCAACGAGCAGTACTTC.

The CDR3, as DNA: TGTGCCTGGAGTGTACAGAAGAGGGCGCAGTATTTT. Its protein product is CAWSVQKRAQYF. The V call is TRBV30, the J call TRBJ2-3, with TRBD2 as a possible D gene (5 bases). Trimming cost V 0 bases and J 10 bases, with 11 bases left between them. CDR1 and CDR2 (germline): GTSNPN, SVGIG (reference sequence). This CDR3 contains 12 residues.

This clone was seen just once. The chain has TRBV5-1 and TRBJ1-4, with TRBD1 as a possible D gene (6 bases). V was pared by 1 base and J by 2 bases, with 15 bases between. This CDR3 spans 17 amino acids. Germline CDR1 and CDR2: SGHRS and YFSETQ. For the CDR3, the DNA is TGCGCCAGCAGCTTGCTCGGGGGCGAGACGACTAATGAAAAACTGTTTTTT. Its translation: CASSLLGGETTNEKLFF.

The CDR3 region is CASSLPPTDTQYF. The DNA of the CDR3 is TGTGCCAGCAGCTTACCACCCACAGATACGCAGTATTTT. The chain links TRBV7-2 to TRBJ2-3; D gene uncertain. V was pared by 2 bases and J by 2 bases, with 5 bases between. The germline V gene has CDR1 SGHTA and CDR2 FQGNSA. The CDR3 is 13 amino acids. The entire variable domain, with the rest obtained from reference TRBV7-2 and TRBJ2-3, is as follows: GAGVSQSPSNKVTEKGKDVELRCDPISGHTALYWYRQSLGQGLEFLIYFQGNSAPDKSGLPSDRFSAERTGGSVSTLTIQRTQQEDSAVYLCASSLPPTDTQYFGPGTRLTVL.

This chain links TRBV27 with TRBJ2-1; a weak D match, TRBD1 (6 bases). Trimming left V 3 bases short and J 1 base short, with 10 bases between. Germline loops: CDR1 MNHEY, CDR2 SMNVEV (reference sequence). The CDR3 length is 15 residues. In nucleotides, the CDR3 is TGTGCCAGCAGTTTTCAGGGGTCGTCCTACAATGAGCAGTTCTTC. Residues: CASSFQGSSYNEQFF.